This T cell receptor beta chain was observed in a study of vaccination effects on CD4 cells after COVID-19 (dated by TCRdb to between 2021 and 2023). Regarding the study in general: Participants received two doses of either the BNT162b2 or the mRNA-1273 mRNA SARS-CoV-2 vaccine. A total of 9 to 11 COVID-19 convalescent patients and a handful of SARS-CoV-2-naive healthy vaccine recipients were included in the full study. Pre-vaccine samples were drawn from two convalescent patients 16 days and one week before the first dose, at 142 and 148 days after COVID-19 diagnosis. In the study, cultures from other donors were sequenced using the Oncomine TCR Beta short-read assay on an Illumina iSeq 100. SARS-CoV-2 spike-specific CD4+ TCR repertoires were compared before and after mRNA vaccination in COVID-19 convalescent patients and in infection-naive vaccine recipients. Overall results and qualifications from the work: For convalescent patients, new clones induced by the vaccine made up most of the post-vaccine spike-reactive repertoire, and these new clones were largely distinct from the clones induced by infection. The study was limited by a small number of convalescent patients and lacked early post-infection timepoints. At late post-vaccination timepoints, both infection-induced and vaccine-induced clones showed marked clonal contraction, consistent with waning T cell responses.

The library came from the immunoSEQ multiplex PCR assay. DNA from the cultured, isolated CD4+ T cells was subjected to TCR beta CDR3 sequencing. In the source study's methods: Non-productive TCR sequences were removed, reads were trimmed to the CDR3 region, and CDR3s of at least 7 amino acids were retained. The MANAFEST web app was used to pick out antigen-specific clonotypes by comparing their expansion in peptide wells with that in reference cultures. To be called positive, a clone needed expansion at FDR<0.05 compared with the reference and with all other wells, an odds ratio greater than 5, and a frequency greater than 0.1% in two replicate wells. A clonotype was defined as cross-reactive if the clonotype was significantly expanded both in SARS-CoV-2 spike wells and in at least one common cold coronavirus spike condition. Using the stringdist R package, CDR3 similarity was measured by Levenshtein distance, and unrooted trees were constructed with ape in R 3.6.1. Drawn from immuneACCESS, this table holds only the in-frame rearrangements with V and J called that TCRdb kept. Clones are partly lost; checked studies trace under half to an unresolved V gene and leave the rest unexplained. That table is the source of V, J and clone size, and D and trimming were worked out from the DNA. In all, the sample holds about 45,000 clones, and roughly 80% of those were seen once. Clones ranked in the top ten supply around 28% of the sample.

Concerning this clone: Its antigen remains unidentified. No quality values exist for individual bases; no much larger clone is one base distant.

At the junction V is shortened by 6 bases and J by 1 base; bases outside the gene matches: 5. Including cysteine and phenylalanine, the CDR3 has 14 amino acids. The CDR3 DNA has 42 bases and is translated from base 1. The germline V gene supplies CDR1 MNHEY and CDR2 SVGEGT. To identify antigen-specific CD4+ T cell clonotypes by their expansion, the ViraFEST assay first stimulated PBMC with viral peptide pools and then applied TCR sequencing. After more than 9 days of culture, CD4+ T cells were isolated with the EasySep CD4+ T cell isolation kit. Convalescent patients had PCR-confirmed SARS-CoV-2 infection between March and December 2020, before Alpha, Beta and Delta variants emerged in the United States. A few million PBMC per well were cultured with approximately 10 ug/ml peptides in IMDM containing approximately 4.5% human AB serum, about 9.6 IU/ml IL-2 and gentamicin. Half of the culture medium was replaced with fresh IL-2-containing medium on days 3 and 7. Unless otherwise noted, each peptide stimulation condition was cultured in triplicate wells. PBMC were separated from whole blood using Ficoll-Paque Plus gradient centrifugation and were then either cryopreserved at -140C or used fresh. The QIAamp micro DNA kit was used to extract genomic DNA from the cultured CD4+ T cells.

This receptor chain uses TRBV6-2 or TRBV6-3 and TRBJ2-5; TRBD2 aligns with 7 central bases. This sequence was found in a human donor who had a prior SARS-CoV-2 infection. The sample was CD4+ T cells from PBMCs cultured with a peptide pool, taken before COVID-19 vaccination. The CDR3 reads as follows: CASSRASGQETQYF. In nucleotide form, the sequence is TGTGCCAGCAGCCGAGCTAGCGGCCAAGAGACCCAGTACTTC.